These 14 T cell receptor beta chains were sequenced from one sample in a study of T cells in Graves' hyperthyroidism and ophthalmopathy (dated by TCRdb to between 2019 and 2020). To prepare the library, multiplex PCR was applied. The sequencing machine was an Illumina HiSeq 2000. Amplification of TCR beta CDR3 regions was carried out from RNA transcripts. A first-round RT-PCR of the TCR CDR3 used the HTBI primer set with the Qiagen OneStep RT-PCR kit. TCRdb applied fastp at Q25 and MiXCR to the public reads, then kept only in-frame beta chains. Each record represents a unique CDR3 protein, reported with the most common genes and DNA among its rows. This sample is represented by more than 300,000 distinct CDR3 sequences; around 20% of them were singletons. In total, the top ten clones hold 35% to 50% of the sample. The sample was blood. Every receptor here comes from a man aged 18-30 years with Graves' ophthalmopathy.

This clonotype was counted only a few times. A read error is possible here, since a much larger clone lies one base away. J is TRBJ1-2 and V is TRBV20-1; TRBD1 aligns across 8 bases. The CDR3 runs to 12 residues. V lost 4 bases to trimming and J lost 3 bases; unmatched junction nucleotides: 1. Germline-derived CDR1 and CDR2 are DFQATT and SNEGSKA (reference sequence). CDR3 loop: CSAIQGDYGYTF. For the CDR3, the DNA is TGCAGTGCTATACAGGGGGACTATGGCTACACCTTC.

There are many counts of this clonotype. The CDR3 region is CASSVGLAQETQYF. DNA of the CDR3: TGTGCCAGCAGCGTCGGACTAGCCCAAGAGACCCAGTACTTC. This chain connects TRBV7-8 to TRBJ2-5, with 8 bases aligning to TRBD2. With V trimmed by 5 bases and J by 1 base, 3 bases remained unmatched. This CDR3 region has 14 residues. Germline CDR1 SGHVS, CDR2 FQNEAQ.

This clonotype was observed at least ten times. The chain uses TRBV7-9 and TRBJ2-5, with unresolved D. The germline CDR1 and CDR2 sequences are SEHNR and FQNEAQ (reference sequence). Trimming removed 1 base from V and 3 bases from J, with 9 bases in between. This CDR3 spans 14 amino acids. The CDR3 nucleotides are TGTGCCAGCAGCTTAGATGTTAGAGAAGAGACCCAGTACTTC. Its translation: CASSLDVREETQYF.

J is TRBJ2-3 and V is TRBV4-1; D remains unclear. CDR3 length: 14 residues. The ends were cut back, 1 base at V and 2 bases at J, with 7 bases in the middle. Looked up from germline, CDR1 is MGHRA and CDR2 is YSYEKL. CDR3 region: CASSQGKLTDTQYF. The CDR3 coding sequence is TGCGCCAGCAGCCAAGGAAAACTCACAGATACGCAGTATTTT.

In this sample, this clonotype turned up many times. The V and J genes are TRBV20-1 and TRBJ2-5, with TRBD1 matching over 7 bases. The V gene's germline CDR1 is DFQATT and CDR2 SNEGSKA (reference sequence). The V and J ends lost 6 bases and 7 bases, in that order; junction bases with no gene match: 14. This CDR3 region has 14 residues. CDR3: CSADKAGGFGTQYF. CDR3 coding DNA: TGCAGTGCAGACAAGGCAGGGGGTTTTGGGACCCAGTACTTC.

The rearrangement uses TRBV10-3 and TRBJ2-7, with unresolved D. The germline V and J ends were trimmed by 4 bases and 2 bases, with 6 bases remaining between them. CDR1 is ENHRY and CDR2 is SYGVKD in the germline V gene. The length of the CDR3 is 12 residues. This CDR3 reads CAISGKAYEQYF. CDR3 nucleotides: TGTGCCATCAGTGGGAAGGCCTACGAGCAGTACTTC.

This clonotype was seen a single time. The J gene is TRBJ2-1, the V gene TRBV20-1; 7 nucleotides agree with TRBD2. The CDR3 runs 14 residues. Germline loops: CDR1 DFQATT, CDR2 SNEGSKA (reference sequence). V shed 2 bases, J shed 8 bases, and the junction held 9 bases outside the gene matches. The chain's CDR3 is CSARWRESVHEQFF. As DNA, the CDR3 is TGCAGTGCTAGATGGCGGGAGTCGGTCCATGAGCAGTTCTTC.

This clonotype has ten or more counts. The V gene is TRBV24-1, the J gene TRBJ1-2; D possibly corresponds to TRBD1 (5 bases). V was clipped by 4 bases and J by 2 bases, with 13 bases between them. CDR3 length equals 15 residues. CDR1 is KGHDR, CDR2 SFDVKD, per germline. CDR3 amino acids: CATSDSRTSNYGYTF. As DNA, the CDR3 is TGTGCCACCAGTGACTCCCGGACATCCAACTATGGCTACACCTTC.

This clonotype was seen many times. The chain links TRBV11-1 to TRBJ2-3; D perhaps matches TRBD1 (5 bases). V was pared by 5 bases and J by 4 bases, with 16 bases between. Germline assignment: CDR1 SGHAT and CDR2 FQDESV (reference sequence). The CDR3 length is 15 residues. The CDR3 DNA follows: TGTGCCAGCAGCGTGTTGCAGGGTTGGTCAGATACGCAGTATTTT. This translates into CASSVLQGWSDTQYF.

This clonotype has a handful of counts. V gene TRBV10-2 combines with J gene TRBJ2-3; 13 bases are shared with TRBD2. The CDR3 extends over 15 amino acids. Germline lookup yields CDR1 WSHSY and CDR2 SAAADI. V trimming: 8 bases; J trimming: 2 bases; junction bases outside the gene matches: 4. The DNA for the CDR3 is TGCGCCAGCGGACTAGCGGGGGTTCCCACAGATACGCAGTATTTT. Translating it yields CASGLAGVPTDTQYF.

This clonotype was found many times. The chain employs TRBV2 and TRBJ1-2; 8 bases are a match to TRBD1. With 4 bases clipped from V and 7 bases from J, the junction kept 5 bases outside the gene matches. The CDR3 is 13 residues long. Germline V gene data show CDR1 as SNHLY and CDR2 as FYNNEI. The DNA of the CDR3 is TGTGCCAGCAGTGGGACAGGGAGGAGTGGCTACACCTTC. The encoded protein is CASSGTGRSGYTF.

This clonotype has at least ten counts. The chain has TRBV20-1 and TRBJ2-1; 8 bases match TRBD2. The CDR3 spans 14 residues. The germline gives CDR1 DFQATT, CDR2 SNEGSKA (reference sequence). The CDR3 spells CTTGAGGLRNEQFF. The CDR3 nucleotides read TGCACCACCGGCGCGGGGGGCCTCCGAAATGAGCAGTTCTTC.

The rearrangement joins TRBV14 to TRBJ2-7; 8 bases line up with TRBD2. Germline CDR1 SGHDN, CDR2 FVKESK. The trim removed 4 bases at V and 6 bases at J, leaving 5 bases unmatched. The CDR3 sequence is 13 residues long. CDR3 amino acids: CASSPGGGSEQYF. The CDR3 region has the DNA TGTGCCAGCAGCCCGGGCGGGGGGAGCGAGCAGTACTTC.

The chain carries TRBV9 and TRBJ1-1, with 9 nucleotides matching TRBD1. The V and J ends lost 2 bases and 1 base, in that order; junction bases with no gene match: 6. The germline CDR1 and CDR2 sequences are SGDLS and YYNGEE. The CDR3 is 16 amino acids. CDR3 bases: TGTGCCAGCAGCGTTGAACCGGGACAGGGGAACACTGAAGCTTTCTTT. Translated, it gives CASSVEPGQGNTEAFF.